This T cell receptor (beta chain) is from a study of T cell changes during pregnancy in multiple sclerosis. The CDR3 spans 15 residues. The V and J ends lost 2 bases and 3 bases respectively, with 10 bases between them. Germline V gene data show CDR1 as MNHEY and CDR2 as SVGAGI. The table came from immunoSEQ multiplex PCR; TCRdb's copy has only in-frame clones and leaves some out. This sample yields approximately 70,000 clones, of which about nine tenths are seen a single time; over 2% belongs to the top ten. The source material was peripheral blood, sampled in the first trimester of pregnancy. This chain joins TRBV6-5 and TRBJ2-2; tentative D call: TRBD2 (6 bases). The clonotype comes from a female donor with multiple sclerosis, enrolled in a pregnancy study. The CDR3 reads CASSYGGAHTGELFF. For the CDR3, the DNA is TGTGCCAGCAGTTACGGAGGGGCGCACACCGGGGAGCTGTTTTTT.